This T cell receptor beta chain originates from a study of CD8+ T cells in alopecia areata. Broader study findings: Lesional scalp, notably in alopecia totalis/universalis, had clonality above that of normal scalp.

The CDR3 is 15 amino acids. The germline V gene encodes CDR1 SGHTA and CDR2 FQGNSA. The V end was cut by 1 base, the J end by 2 bases, with 10 bases between. Reverse transcription of extracted RNA yielded cDNA, which provided the sequencing template. This table comes from immunoSEQ multiplex PCR, and its TCRdb copy is limited to in-frame clones, with some not included. The sample has 90,000 to 150,000 clones, around 58% seen once. Described treatment: oral pan-JAK inhibitor, 5-10 mg twice daily. On this clone: The antigen is unknown.

The material sequenced was CD8+ T cells sorted from blood, taken at week 4, from a patient treated with tofacitinib. This TCR came from a human donor with alopecia areata. This chain connects TRBV7-2 to TRBJ2-3, with D possibly being TRBD2 (6 bases). The CDR3 DNA reads TGTGCCAGCAGCTTAGTTGGGGGGAACACAGATACGCAGTATTTT. It encodes CASSLVGGNTDTQYF.